This T cell receptor (beta chain) was sequenced in a study of T-cell memory formation after mild COVID-19 (dated by TCRdb to about 2021). Regarding the study in general: Most TCR sequence clusters were specific to one of the two donors. Longitudinal TCRalpha and TCRbeta repertoire sequencing tracked T-cell clones expanding and contracting after mild COVID-19 in two donors. The cohort comprised two young, previously healthy adult volunteers, one female and one male. The study at large found these results: Some responding clones were detected in pre-infection memory, which suggested that pre-existing cross-reactive memory T cells had joined the SARS-CoV-2 response. Contracting CD4+ clones were found mainly in CM and EM memory subsets, while CD8+ clones were enriched in EMRA. Balanced CD4/CD8 phenotypes were observed for clones contracting from day 15 to 85, whereas a bias towards CD4+ was observed for a second wave of clones expanding from day 15 to 37. SARS-CoV-2 specificity was not confirmed for the second-wave clones peaking on day 37. The study covered only a couple of mild cases, and larger cohorts including severe cases with pre-infection samples were considered necessary.

Ficoll-Paque density gradient centrifugation was the method used to isolate PBMCs. Counted from cysteine to phenylalanine, this CDR3 has 15 amino acids. The sequence is cut down to CDR3 DNA, 45 bases in frame from base 1. CDR1 and CDR2 were assigned from the germline V gene as SGHVS and FQNEAQ. As to this clonotype: This clone's antigen is unknown. A much larger clonotype is one base distant, so this may be a read error.

The sequencing machine was an Illumina NovaSeq 6000. TCRalpha and TCRbeta cDNA libraries were constructed by 5'RACE with constant-segment primers, with sample barcodes and unique molecular identifiers being introduced. RNA was extracted from every sample with Trizol reagent. Library amplification was performed in two PCR steps, and a second sample barcode and Illumina TruSeq adapters were introduced in the second step. Sequencing of the libraries was done on an Illumina NovaSeq, producing 2 x 150 bp paired-end reads. In the original analysis: Demultiplexing of reads and collapsing into UMI-guided consensus sequences were performed with migec v1.2.7. With mixcr v2.1.11, UMI consensuses were aligned to TRA and TRB V and J templates and assembled into clonotypes. Clonotypes were classified as expanded or contracted when called significant by both edgeR and NoisET, with noise models trained on biological replicates. For edgeR calls, the cutoffs were a false discovery rate-adjusted p below 0.01 and a log2 fold-change threshold of 1. As an exploratory analysis of dynamics, max-normalized trajectories of the 1000 most abundant clonotypes were examined with PCA combined with hierarchical clustering. Separately sequenced CD4+ and CD8+ repertoires were used to assign a CD4 or CD8 phenotype to each responding clone. Through fastp at Q25 and MiXCR, TCRdb rebuilt clones from the public reads, retaining in-frame beta chains. Each CDR3 protein gets just one entry, which takes the most common genes and DNA from the rows behind it. The V and J calls follow TCRdb's processing rather than the paper's. Within this sample are about 430,000 distinct CDR3 sequences, with about 24% of them counted one time only. The ten largest make up 7.5% to 10% of the sample.

This clonotype was obtained from an adult woman who had mild COVID-19 (a few samples of this study predate the infection). The sample titles of this study are shuffled in the database, so cell type and time point are left out; the donor was told from shared clones. The chain couples TRBV7-8 to TRBJ1-3; a stretch of 7 junction bases matches TRBD1. Source material: PBMCs or a T cell subset sorted from them (not recorded which). In nucleotides, the sequence is TGTGGCAGCAGCCTTCGACAGGGCTCTGGAAACACCATATATTTT. The encoded protein is CGSSLRQGSGNTIYF.